These T cell receptor beta chains were read from a single sample in a study of molecular identifiers for immune sequencing clone quantification. MiXCR, run by TCRdb on the PCR reads, gives a single entry per CDR3 protein. The sample yields about 35,000 distinct CDR3 sequences, roughly 18% seen once. Material: naive CD8+ T cells from blood, with Jurkat cell RNA spiked in. The receptor source for this set is a human donor in good health. Some libraries in this study had Jurkat cell RNA spiked in. Both conserved end residues are part of each CDR3. A D gene is named only where the DNA matches it firmly. Some rows mark clone size as missing; the rest say once, few, many or name a class of expanded clone.

j_gene: TRBJ2-1
d_gene: -
v_gene: TRBV7-6
abundance: many
CDR3nt: TGTGCCAGCAGCTCCCGTGCGGGACTGAACTACAATGAGCAGTTCTTC
CDR3aa: CASSSRAGLNYNEQFF

j_gene: TRBJ2-2
d_gene: TRBD2
v_gene: TRBV19
abundance: -
CDR3nt: TGTGCCAGTATTGATTCCGCGGGAGGGCTTGGCACCGGGGAGCTGTTTTTT
CDR3aa: CASIDSAGGLGTGELFF

j_gene: TRBJ2-7
d_gene: -
v_gene: TRBV20-1
abundance: many
CDR3nt: TGCAGTGCTAGCTTTATAGTCTCCTACGAGCAGTACTTC
CDR3aa: CSASFIVSYEQYF

j_gene: TRBJ1-6
d_gene: -
v_gene: TRBV27
abundance: few
CDR3nt: TGTGTCAGCTCCCCGGGCAGTACTACCTCACCCCTCCACTTT
CDR3aa: CVSSPGSTTSPLHF

j_gene: TRBJ2-5
d_gene: -
v_gene: TRBV29-1
abundance: many
CDR3nt: TGCAGCGTACCCCGGGGGCTCGGGGAGACCCAGTACTTC
CDR3aa: CSVPRGLGETQYF

j_gene: TRBJ2-7
d_gene: -
v_gene: TRBV29-1
abundance: many
CDR3nt: TGCAGCGTTGAGCGCCTAACCAACTACGAGCAGTACTTC
CDR3aa: CSVERLTNYEQYF

j_gene: TRBJ1-1
d_gene: -
v_gene: TRBV28
abundance: many
CDR3nt: TGTGCCAGCAGTTTAATTGGGGGAACTGAAGCTTTCTTT
CDR3aa: CASSLIGGTEAFF

j_gene: TRBJ2-7
d_gene: -
v_gene: TRBV7-9
abundance: many
CDR3nt: TGTGCCAGCAGCTTACCGGAGAAACCCTACGAGCAGTACTTC
CDR3aa: CASSLPEKPYEQYF

j_gene: TRBJ2-1
d_gene: -
v_gene: TRBV12-5
abundance: many
CDR3nt: TGTGCTAGTGGCAGACAGTGGGGCTCCTACAATGAGCAGTTCTTC
CDR3aa: CASGRQWGSYNEQFF

j_gene: TRBJ2-7
d_gene: TRBD2
v_gene: TRBV27
abundance: -
CDR3nt: TGTGCCAGCAGTTTAGCAGCGGGGCCCTGGGAGCAGTACTTC
CDR3aa: CASSLAAGPWEQYF

j_gene: TRBJ1-2
d_gene: TRBD1
v_gene: TRBV15
abundance: many
CDR3nt: TGTGCCACCAGCAGAGATTCAGGGGGGAACTATGGCTACACCTTC
CDR3aa: CATSRDSGGNYGYTF

j_gene: TRBJ2-7
d_gene: -
v_gene: TRBV7-9
abundance: many
CDR3nt: TGTGCCAGCAGCTTCCGTGGTGAGCAGTACTTC
CDR3aa: CASSFRGEQYF

j_gene: TRBJ2-7
d_gene: TRBD2
v_gene: TRBV2
abundance: -
CDR3nt: TGTGCCAGCAGTGTGCGGGAGGCCTCCGAGCAGTACTTC
CDR3aa: CASSVREASEQYF

j_gene: TRBJ2-1
d_gene: TRBD2
v_gene: TRBV6-2/TRBV6-3
abundance: many
CDR3nt: TGTGCCAGCAGTTACTCGCCGGCGGGAGGGTCCCACAATGAGCAGTTCTTC
CDR3aa: CASSYSPAGGSHNEQFF

j_gene: TRBJ2-7
d_gene: -
v_gene: TRBV5-6
abundance: many
CDR3nt: TGTGCCAGCGCCACGACTAGTGACGAGCAGTACTTC
CDR3aa: CASATTSDEQYF

j_gene: TRBJ2-1
d_gene: TRBD2
v_gene: TRBV6-5
abundance: few
CDR3nt: TGTGCCAGCAGTTACGTAGCGGGAGACTCCTACAATGAGCAGTTCTTC
CDR3aa: CASSYVAGDSYNEQFF

j_gene: TRBJ1-5
d_gene: TRBD1
v_gene: TRBV7-9
abundance: many
CDR3nt: TGTGCCAGCAGCCGTACAGGGGAAGGGCAGCCCCAGCATTTT
CDR3aa: CASSRTGEGQPQHF

j_gene: TRBJ2-4
d_gene: -
v_gene: TRBV13
abundance: few
CDR3nt: TGTGCCAGCAGCTTAGGCCCGGCTCCCAACATTCAGTACTTC
CDR3aa: CASSLGPAPNIQYF

j_gene: TRBJ2-1
d_gene: -
v_gene: TRBV9
abundance: many
CDR3nt: TGTGCCAGCAGCCCAGGGGGGGGGGCACCCTACAATGAGCAGTTCTTC
CDR3aa: CASSPGGGAPYNEQFF

j_gene: TRBJ2-3
d_gene: TRBD1
v_gene: TRBV27
abundance: -
CDR3nt: TGTGCCAGCAGCGATACAGGGGGCGAGGGGGATACGCAGTATTTT
CDR3aa: CASSDTGGEGDTQYF

j_gene: TRBJ2-2
d_gene: -
v_gene: TRBV7-9
abundance: -
CDR3nt: TGTGCCAGCAGCCAGGGGGGGACCAACACCGGGGAGCTGTTTTTT
CDR3aa: CASSQGGTNTGELFF

j_gene: TRBJ2-7
d_gene: TRBD2
v_gene: TRBV28
abundance: many
CDR3nt: TGTGCCAGCAGCTACGGACTAGCGGCTTATACCTACGAGCAGTACTTC
CDR3aa: CASSYGLAAYTYEQYF

j_gene: TRBJ1-1
d_gene: -
v_gene: TRBV20-1
abundance: many
CDR3nt: TGCAGTGCTAGAACAGGGTGGGGCACTGAAGCTTTCTTT
CDR3aa: CSARTGWGTEAFF

j_gene: TRBJ2-3
d_gene: -
v_gene: TRBV4-2
abundance: -
CDR3nt: TGTGCCAGCAGCCAAGTCACAGATACGCAGTATTTT
CDR3aa: CASSQVTDTQYF

j_gene: TRBJ1-2
d_gene: -
v_gene: TRBV10-3
abundance: few
CDR3nt: TGTGCCACTAGGGAGGACTATGGCTACACCTTC
CDR3aa: CATREDYGYTF

j_gene: TRBJ1-5
d_gene: -
v_gene: TRBV19
abundance: many
CDR3nt: TGTGCCAGTAGCCCCTTCTGGGAGAGCAATCAGCCCCAGCATTTT
CDR3aa: CASSPFWESNQPQHF

j_gene: TRBJ2-1
d_gene: -
v_gene: TRBV12-3/TRBV12-4
abundance: many
CDR3nt: TGTGCCAGCAGTTCCCTCGTCGAACGGTGGGTTCATGAGCAGTTCTTC
CDR3aa: CASSSLVERWVHEQFF

j_gene: TRBJ1-5
d_gene: -
v_gene: TRBV27
abundance: many
CDR3nt: TGTGCCAGCTCGGACACTAGCAATCAGCCCCAGCATTTT
CDR3aa: CASSDTSNQPQHF

j_gene: TRBJ1-5
d_gene: -
v_gene: TRBV9
abundance: many
CDR3nt: TGTGCCAGCAGCAGTACCTCAGGGGTAGGTCAGCCCCAGCATTTT
CDR3aa: CASSSTSGVGQPQHF

j_gene: TRBJ2-3
d_gene: -
v_gene: TRBV28
abundance: many
CDR3nt: TGTGCCAGCAGGTTAGATGATGGTGGGGCCACAGATACGCAGTATTTT
CDR3aa: CASRLDDGGATDTQYF

j_gene: TRBJ2-7
d_gene: TRBD2
v_gene: TRBV27
abundance: many
CDR3nt: TGTGCCAGCAGTCTCCTACTAGCGGGAGACCTCTACGAGCAGTACTTC
CDR3aa: CASSLLLAGDLYEQYF

j_gene: TRBJ2-3
d_gene: -
v_gene: TRBV7-9
abundance: many
CDR3nt: TGTGCCAGCAGCCCCGATACAGATACGCAGTATTTT
CDR3aa: CASSPDTDTQYF

j_gene: TRBJ1-4
d_gene: TRBD1
v_gene: TRBV7-9
abundance: few
CDR3nt: TGTGCCAGCAGCGCGATTCAACGGGACAGGAGGGACGAAAAACTGTTTTTT
CDR3aa: CASSAIQRDRRDEKLFF

j_gene: TRBJ1-1
d_gene: -
v_gene: TRBV3-1
abundance: -
CDR3nt: TGTGCCAGCAGCCAAGACCAGGGTTTCACTGAAGCTTCCTTT
CDR3aa: CASSQDQGFTEASF

j_gene: TRBJ1-2
d_gene: TRBD1
v_gene: TRBV20-1
abundance: few
CDR3nt: TGCAGTGCTACATCGCCCTCCAACTACGGACAGGGGGCTATCCATGGCTACACCTTC
CDR3aa: CSATSPSNYGQGAIHGYTF

j_gene: TRBJ2-3
d_gene: -
v_gene: TRBV5-1
abundance: few
CDR3nt: TGCGCCAGCAGCTTAGACAGCACAGATACGCAGTATTTT
CDR3aa: CASSLDSTDTQYF

j_gene: TRBJ1-2
d_gene: -
v_gene: TRBV7-2
abundance: -
CDR3nt: TGTGCCAGCAGCGATCTTGAGTCAGGGTCTAACTATGGCTACACCTTC
CDR3aa: CASSDLESGSNYGYTF

j_gene: TRBJ2-5
d_gene: TRBD1
v_gene: TRBV24-1
abundance: many
CDR3nt: TGTGCCACCAGTGACCATCAGGGGGCCTGGGGGACCCAGTACTTC
CDR3aa: CATSDHQGAWGTQYF

j_gene: TRBJ1-6
d_gene: -
v_gene: TRBV12-3/TRBV12-4
abundance: many
CDR3nt: TGTGCCAGCAGTTTGTGGGATTCACCCCTCCACTTT
CDR3aa: CASSLWDSPLHF

j_gene: TRBJ1-5
d_gene: TRBD1
v_gene: TRBV12-3/TRBV12-4
abundance: many
CDR3nt: TGTGCCAGCAGTCTTACAGGGGCCCACAATCAGCCCCAGCATTTT
CDR3aa: CASSLTGAHNQPQHF

j_gene: TRBJ2-6
d_gene: TRBD2
v_gene: TRBV7-3
abundance: many
CDR3nt: TGTGCCAGCAGCCCAGCGGGGGTTGGGGCCAACGTCCTGACTTTC
CDR3aa: CASSPAGVGANVLTF

j_gene: TRBJ1-5
d_gene: -
v_gene: TRBV6-6
abundance: many
CDR3nt: TGTGCCAGCAGCCCACAGGGATTCCGAGAGCCCCAGCATTTT
CDR3aa: CASSPQGFREPQHF